The 21 T cell receptor beta chains below were found in one sample sequenced in a study of blood T cell repertoires in COVID-19. Produced via immunoSEQ multiplex PCR; TCRdb's table is partial and in-frame only. The sample has 250,000 to 350,000 clones; 70% to 85% are singletons. The sequenced sample was peripheral blood. These receptors were taken from a human donor with COVID-19, enrolled during active disease. The donor label of this sample is uncertain.

The chain joins TRBV27 to TRBJ1-4, with 9 positions matching TRBD1. V was clipped by 3 bases and J by 7 bases; unmatched bases: 6. Germline loops: CDR1 MNHEY, CDR2 SMNVEV (reference sequence). The CDR3 has 15 residues. The CDR3 sequence: CASSFQQGAFEKLFF. The CDR3 DNA reads as TGTGCCAGCAGTTTCCAACAGGGGGCTTTTGAAAAACTGTTTTTT.

The chain is built from TRBV30 and TRBJ1-3, with unresolved D. Germline V lookup: CDR1 GTSNPN, CDR2 SVGIG (reference sequence). V lost 3 bases and J lost 4, with 13 bases in between. The length of the CDR3 is 14 residues. CDR3 nucleotide sequence: TGTGCCTGGAGCGGACTCGTGTCGGGAAACACCATATATTTT. It codes for CAWSGLVSGNTIYF. The whole variable domain, filled in from reference TRBV30 and TRBJ1-3, reads SQTIHQWPATLVQPVGSPLSLECTVEGTSNPNLYWYRQAAGRGLQLLFYSVGIGQISSEVPQNLSASRPQDRQFILSSKKLLLSDSGFYLCAWSGLVSGNTIYFGEGSWLTVV.

This chain uses TRBV28 with TRBJ1-1, with 9 bases fitting TRBD1. CDR1 is MDHEN and CDR2 is SYDVKM in the germline V gene. This CDR3 is built from 14 residues. V lost 10 bases, J lost 1 base, and 7 bases stayed unmatched. The CDR3 region has the DNA TGTGCCACCACAGGGGGCGGCGGGAACACTGAAGCTTTCTTT. Translating it yields CATTGGGGNTEAFF.

This clone has just a few counts. This chain joins TRBV2 and TRBJ1-2, with D uncertain. Germline V gene lookup returns CDR1 SNHLY and CDR2 FYNNEI. Trimming took off 4 bases at V and 4 bases at J, with 7 bases between the two ends. The CDR3 sequence is 12 residues long. The CDR3 loop reads CASSVSPYGYTF. The CDR3 DNA reads TGTGCCAGCAGTGTATCTCCCTATGGCTACACCTTC.

The rearrangement joins TRBV5-1 to TRBJ2-6; D gene ambiguous. Germline CDR1 and CDR2: SGHRS and YFSETQ. CDR3 length equals 15 residues. V was pared by 4 bases and J by 0 bases, with 8 bases between. In nucleotides, the CDR3 is TGCGCCAGCAGCCTGAGTTTCTCTGGGGCCAACGTCCTGACTTTC. It encodes CASSLSFSGANVLTF.

The chain has TRBV28 and TRBJ1-1; tentatively, D is TRBD1 (5 bases). This CDR3 has 15 amino acids. Germline CDR1 is MDHEN and CDR2 is SYDVKM. With 5 bases removed from V and 4 bases from J, the gap between germline ends came to 17 bases. CDR3 in amino acids: CASSMRGVRITEAFF. In DNA, the CDR3 is TGTGCCAGCAGTATGCGGGGGGTGAGGATCACTGAAGCTTTCTTT.

V gene TRBV20-1 combines with J gene TRBJ2-2, with 9 bases fitting TRBD2. The germline V gene has CDR1 DFQATT and CDR2 SNEGSKA (reference sequence). Losses at the gene ends were 3 bases for V and 4 bases for J; bases not matched to a gene: 9. There are 16 residues in the CDR3. DNA for the CDR3: TGCAGTGCTAGTCCCCGAGGCGGGAGGGCCACCGGGGAGCTGTTTTTT. This sequence encodes CSASPRGGRATGELFF.

This clone has a single count. This chain links TRBV11-3 with TRBJ1-2; TRBD1 agrees at 7 bases. The CDR3 is 15 amino acids. Germline loops: CDR1 SGHNT, CDR2 YENEEA. V lost 5 bases and J lost 2; bases outside the gene matches: 8. The CDR3 protein is CASSLMTGTNYGYTF. CDR3 nucleotide sequence: TGTGCCAGCAGCCTGATGACAGGGACGAACTATGGCTACACCTTC.

V usage is TRBV7-8 and J usage is TRBJ2-7; 14 positions match TRBD2. V lost 2 bases to trimming and J lost 7 bases; unmatched junction nucleotides: 7. Germline CDR1 and CDR2: SGHVS and FQNEAQ. The CDR3 extends over 16 amino acids. The CDR3 reads CASSLPGLAGAREQYF. The CDR3 nucleotides are TGTGCCAGCAGCTTACCGGGACTAGCGGGAGCTCGGGAGCAGTACTTC.

The chain carries TRBV29-1 and TRBJ1-3; no reliable D call. The CDR3 extends over 13 amino acids. Germline assignment: CDR1 SQVTM and CDR2 ANQGSEA. V was pared by 3 bases and J by 3 bases, with 9 bases between. The CDR3 DNA follows: TGCAGCGTTGATAGTGAAGATGGAAACACCATATATTTT. Translation: CSVDSEDGNTIYF.

This sequence joins TRBV6-2 or TRBV6-3 and TRBJ2-2; TRBD1 agrees at 8 bases. In germline, CDR1 is MNHEY, CDR2 SVGEGT. Trimming took 2 bases from V and 3 from J; bases not matched to a gene: 5. The CDR3 covers 16 residues. In nucleotides, the CDR3 is TGTGCCAGCAGTTACAACGACAGGGGTGACACCGGGGAGCTGTTTTTT. Its protein product is CASSYNDRGDTGELFF.

This clone was recorded only once. This chain uses TRBV19 with TRBJ2-1; TRBD2 matches at 12 bases. The CDR3 extends over 18 amino acids. Trimming took 2 bases from V and 4 from J; bases not matched to a gene: 9. The germline V gene has CDR1 LNHDA and CDR2 SQIVND (reference sequence). Here the CDR3 DNA reads TGTGCCAGTAGTATAAAGGGCAGGACTAGCGGGATATACAATGAGCAGTTCTTC. It translates to CASSIKGRTSGIYNEQFF. Full variable domain (missing parts from reference TRBV19 and TRBJ2-1): DGGITQSPKYLFRKEGQNVTLSCEQNLNHDAMYWYRQDPGQGLRLIYYSQIVNDFQKGDIAEGYSVSREKKESFPLTVTSAQKNPTAFYLCASSIKGRTSGIYNEQFFGPGTRLTVL.

On this clone itself: A read error may produce the germline difference seen at one junction end. V and J are TRBV29-1 and TRBJ1-1; D is ambiguous. The CDR3 has 12 residues. Germline CDR1 and CDR2: SQVTM and ANQGSEA. The CDR3 protein is CSARPRNSEAFF. The CDR3 DNA follows: TGCAGCGCCCGCCCCAGAAACAGTGAAGCTTTCTTT.

This rearrangement joins TRBV6-5 to TRBJ2-2, with 8 bases identical to TRBD2. From germline, CDR1 is MNHEY and CDR2 SVGAGI. The CDR3 loop spans 15 amino acids. Losses at the gene ends were 5 bases for V and 1 base for J; bases not matched to a gene: 3. The CDR3 here is CASSPTSGNTGELFF. The CDR3 coding sequence is TGTGCCAGCAGTCCAACTAGCGGGAACACCGGGGAGCTGTTTTTT.

V is TRBV28 and J is TRBJ2-5; maybe TRBD1 (6 bases). Per the germline V gene, CDR1 is MDHEN and CDR2 is SYDVKM. The V end lost 4 bases, the J end lost 0 bases, and 21 bases lay between the germline ends. This CDR3 has 18 amino acids. As DNA, the CDR3 is TGTGCCAGCAGTTCCAACTCTTACAGGGTAGGAGACCAAGAGACCCAGTACTTC. This encodes CASSSNSYRVGDQETQYF.

J is TRBJ2-1 and V is TRBV20-1; 7 bases align to TRBD2. After removal of 3 bases from V and 2 bases from J, the junction contained 1 base not matched to a gene. The germline V gene has CDR1 DFQATT and CDR2 SNEGSKA (reference sequence). The CDR3 sequence is 13 residues long. In DNA form, the CDR3 reads TGCAGTGCTAGTCTAGCGGCCTACAATGAGCAGTTCTTC. Residues: CSASLAAYNEQFF.

The V and J genes are TRBV7-8 and TRBJ1-1, with 7 bases identical to TRBD1. The CDR3 is made up of 18 amino acids. V lost 2 bases and J lost 1; bases outside the gene matches: 13. Looked up from germline, CDR1 is SGHVS and CDR2 is FQNEAQ. The DNA of the CDR3 is TGTGCCAGCAGCTTAAGGAGCCGGGACAGCTACCCGAACACTGAAGCTTTCTTT. This sequence encodes CASSLRSRDSYPNTEAFF.

This clone turned up a few times. CDR3 sequence (DNA): TGTGCCAGCAGCTTAACGGGAACCAGCAATCAGCCCCAGCATTTT. It is translated as CASSLTGTSNQPQHF. This chain joins TRBV7-9 and TRBJ1-5, with D unresolved. This CDR3 contains 15 residues. V lost 2 bases to trimming and J lost 1 base, with 9 bases between them. CDR1 is SEHNR and CDR2 is FQNEAQ in the germline V gene (reference sequence).

This CDR3 is CASSAGQGSIAQYF. For the CDR3, the DNA is TGTGCCAGCAGTGCCGGACAGGGGAGTATTGCCCAGTACTTC. The chain is built from TRBV2 and TRBJ2-5; 9 bases line up with TRBD1. The CDR3 has 14 residues. V trimming: 4 bases; J trimming: 9 bases; junction bases outside the gene matches: 9. The germline CDR1 and CDR2 sequences are SNHLY and FYNNEI.

The chain joins TRBV27 to TRBJ1-2; D is perhaps TRBD1 (6 bases). Germline CDR1 MNHEY, CDR2 SMNVEV (reference sequence). The CDR3 runs 15 residues. V lost 5 bases to trimming and J lost 6 bases, with 19 bases between them. CDR3 DNA sequence: TGTGCCAGCAGTCCCCTGACAGGCCCCCGGGATGGCTACACCTTC. As protein: CASSPLTGPRDGYTF.

The CDR3 DNA follows: TGTGCCAGTTCTAAAGTACAGTCCGGGGAGCTGTTTTTT. It is translated as CASSKVQSGELFF. The rearrangement joins TRBV19 to TRBJ2-2; D is ambiguous. Germline CDR1 reads LNHDA; CDR2 reads SQIVND (reference sequence). V was pared by 8 bases and J by 6 bases, with 13 bases between. There are 13 residues in the CDR3.